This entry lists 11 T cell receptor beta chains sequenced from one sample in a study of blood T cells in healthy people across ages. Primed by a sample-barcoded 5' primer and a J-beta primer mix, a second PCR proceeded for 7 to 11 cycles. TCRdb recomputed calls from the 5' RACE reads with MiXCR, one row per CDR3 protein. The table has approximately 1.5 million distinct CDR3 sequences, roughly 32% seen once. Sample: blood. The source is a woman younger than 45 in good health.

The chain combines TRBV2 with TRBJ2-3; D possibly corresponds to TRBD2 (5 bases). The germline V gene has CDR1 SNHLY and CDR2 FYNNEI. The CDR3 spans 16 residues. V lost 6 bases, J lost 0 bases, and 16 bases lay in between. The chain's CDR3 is CASSRRTVISTDTQYF. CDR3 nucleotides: TGTGCCAGCAGCAGGAGGACGGTTATTAGCACAGATACGCAGTATTTT.

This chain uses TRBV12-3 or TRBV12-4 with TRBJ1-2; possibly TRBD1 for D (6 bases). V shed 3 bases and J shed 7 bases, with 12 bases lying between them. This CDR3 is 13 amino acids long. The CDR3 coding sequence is TGTGCCAGCAGTTTCGGGGGGGCCCTTGGCTACACCTTC. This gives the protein CASSFGGALGYTF.

CDR3 bases: TGTGCCAGCAGCTTAGTGGAGGGGAATGAAAAACTGTTTTTT. Translating gives CASSLVEGNEKLFF. The V and J genes are TRBV7-9 and TRBJ1-4, with D tentatively TRBD1 (5 bases). Germline CDR1 SEHNR, CDR2 FQNEAQ (reference sequence). The CDR3 is made up of 14 amino acids. Trimming pared 1 base from V and 5 bases from J, leaving 8 bases between.

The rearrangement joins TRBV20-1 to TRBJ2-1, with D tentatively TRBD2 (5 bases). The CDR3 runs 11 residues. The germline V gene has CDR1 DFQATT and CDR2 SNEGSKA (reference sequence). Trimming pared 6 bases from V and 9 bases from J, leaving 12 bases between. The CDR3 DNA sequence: TGCAGTGCGACTAATCCGAGTGAGCAGTTCTTC. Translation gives CSATNPSEQFF.

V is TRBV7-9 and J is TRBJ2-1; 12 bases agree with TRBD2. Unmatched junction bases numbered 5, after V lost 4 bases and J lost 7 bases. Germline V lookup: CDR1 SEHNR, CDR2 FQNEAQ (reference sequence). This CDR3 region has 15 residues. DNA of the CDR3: TGTGCCAGCAGCTCCTGGACTAGCGGGACTAATGAGCAGTTCTTC. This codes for CASSSWTSGTNEQFF. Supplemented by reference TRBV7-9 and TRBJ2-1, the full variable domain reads DTGVSQNPRHKITKRGQNVTFRCDPISEHNRLYWYRQTLGQGPEFLTYFQNEAQLEKSRLLSDRFSAERPKGSFSTLEIQRTEQGDSAMYLCASSSWTSGTNEQFFGPGTRLTVL.

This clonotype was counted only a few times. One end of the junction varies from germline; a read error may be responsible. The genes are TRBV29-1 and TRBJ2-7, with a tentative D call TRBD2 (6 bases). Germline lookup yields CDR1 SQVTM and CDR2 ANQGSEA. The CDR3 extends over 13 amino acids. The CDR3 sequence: CSVSGLYSYEKYF. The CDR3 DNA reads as TGCAGCGTCTCGGGACTTTACTCCTACGAGAAGTACTTC.

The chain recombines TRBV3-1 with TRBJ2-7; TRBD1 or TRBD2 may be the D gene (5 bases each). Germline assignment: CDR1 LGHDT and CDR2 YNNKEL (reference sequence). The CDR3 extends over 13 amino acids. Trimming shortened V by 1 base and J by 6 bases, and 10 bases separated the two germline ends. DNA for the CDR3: TGTGCCAGCAGCCAAGGTGGGGGTTCCGAGCAGTACTTC. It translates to CASSQGGGSEQYF.

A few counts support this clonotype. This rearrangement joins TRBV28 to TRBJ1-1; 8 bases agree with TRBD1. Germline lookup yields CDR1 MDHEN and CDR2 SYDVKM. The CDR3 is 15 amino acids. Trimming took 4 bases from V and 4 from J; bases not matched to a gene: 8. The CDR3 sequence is CASSSTGTGVTEAFF. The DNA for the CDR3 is TGTGCCAGCAGTTCAACCGGGACAGGTGTCACTGAAGCTTTCTTT.

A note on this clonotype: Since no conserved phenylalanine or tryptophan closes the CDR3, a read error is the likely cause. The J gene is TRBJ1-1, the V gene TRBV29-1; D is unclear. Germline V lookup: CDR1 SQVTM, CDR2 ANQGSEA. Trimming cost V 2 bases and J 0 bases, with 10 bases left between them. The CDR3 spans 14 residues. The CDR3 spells CSVETPRVNTEAFC. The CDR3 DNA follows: TGCAGCGTTGAAACCCCCCGGGTGAACACTGAAGCTTTCTGT.

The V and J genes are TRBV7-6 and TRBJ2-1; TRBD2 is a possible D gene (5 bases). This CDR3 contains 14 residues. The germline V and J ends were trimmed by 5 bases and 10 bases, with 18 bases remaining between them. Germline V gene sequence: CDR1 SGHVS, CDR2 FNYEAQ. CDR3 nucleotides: TGTGCCAGCAGCCCCATTAGCGCTTCCTACGAGCAGTTCTTC. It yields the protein CASSPISASYEQFF.

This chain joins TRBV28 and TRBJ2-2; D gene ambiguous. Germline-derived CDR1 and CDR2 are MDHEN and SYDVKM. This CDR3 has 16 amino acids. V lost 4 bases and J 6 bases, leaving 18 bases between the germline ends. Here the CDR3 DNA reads TGTGCCAGCAGTTCCAAGACTCGACATGAGTCCGGGGAGCTGTTTTTT. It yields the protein CASSSKTRHESGELFF.